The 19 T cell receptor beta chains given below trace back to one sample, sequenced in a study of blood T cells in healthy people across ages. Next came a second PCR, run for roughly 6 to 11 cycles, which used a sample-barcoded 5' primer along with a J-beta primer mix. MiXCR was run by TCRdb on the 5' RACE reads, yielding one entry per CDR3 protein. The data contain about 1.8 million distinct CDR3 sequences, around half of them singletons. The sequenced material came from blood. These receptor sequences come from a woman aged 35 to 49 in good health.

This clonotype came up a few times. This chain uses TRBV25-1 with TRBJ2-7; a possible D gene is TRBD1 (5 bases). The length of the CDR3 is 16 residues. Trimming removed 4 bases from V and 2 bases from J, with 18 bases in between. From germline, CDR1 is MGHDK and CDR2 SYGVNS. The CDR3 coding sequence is TGTGCCAGCAGTGGCTTCCCCCTGACAGCAGCCTACGAGCAGTACTTC. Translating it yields CASSGFPLTAAYEQYF.

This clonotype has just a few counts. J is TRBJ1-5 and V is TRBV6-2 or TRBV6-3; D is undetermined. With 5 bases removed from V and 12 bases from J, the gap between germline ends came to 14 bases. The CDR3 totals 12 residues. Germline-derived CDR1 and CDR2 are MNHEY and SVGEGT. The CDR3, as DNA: TGTGCCAGCAGTCAACAGCTTCCGGGCCAGCATTTT. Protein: CASSQQLPGQHF.

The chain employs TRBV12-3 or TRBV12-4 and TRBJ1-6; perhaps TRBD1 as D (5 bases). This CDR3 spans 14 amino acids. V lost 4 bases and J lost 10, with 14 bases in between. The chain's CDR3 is CASSSQGRQSPLHF. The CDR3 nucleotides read TGTGCCAGCAGTTCCCAGGGTAGGCAATCACCCCTCCACTTT.

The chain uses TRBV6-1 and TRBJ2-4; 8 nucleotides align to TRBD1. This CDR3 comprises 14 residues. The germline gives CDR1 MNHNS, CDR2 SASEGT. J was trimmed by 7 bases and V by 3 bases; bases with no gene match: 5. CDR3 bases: TGTGCCAGCAGTGACGGACAGGGTTTGAACATTCAGTACTTC. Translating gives CASSDGQGLNIQYF.

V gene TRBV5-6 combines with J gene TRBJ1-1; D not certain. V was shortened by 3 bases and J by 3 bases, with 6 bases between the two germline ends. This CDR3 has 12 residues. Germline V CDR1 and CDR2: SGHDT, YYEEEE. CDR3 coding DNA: TGTGCCAGCAGCTCTCACGACACTGAAGCTTTCTTT. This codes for CASSSHDTEAFF.

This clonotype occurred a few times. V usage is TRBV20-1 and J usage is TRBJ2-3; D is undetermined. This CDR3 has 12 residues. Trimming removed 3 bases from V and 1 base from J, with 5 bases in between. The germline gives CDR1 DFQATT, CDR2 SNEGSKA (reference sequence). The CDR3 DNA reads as TGCAGTGCTAGGAGCCGCACAGATACGCAGTATTTT. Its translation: CSARSRTDTQYF.

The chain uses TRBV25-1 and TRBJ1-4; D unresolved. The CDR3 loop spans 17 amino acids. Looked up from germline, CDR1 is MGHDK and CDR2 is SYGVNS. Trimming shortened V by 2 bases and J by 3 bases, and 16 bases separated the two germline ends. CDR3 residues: CASSELGRNPSNEKLFF. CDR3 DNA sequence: TGTGCCAGCAGTGAACTCGGGAGGAATCCATCTAATGAAAAACTGTTTTTT.

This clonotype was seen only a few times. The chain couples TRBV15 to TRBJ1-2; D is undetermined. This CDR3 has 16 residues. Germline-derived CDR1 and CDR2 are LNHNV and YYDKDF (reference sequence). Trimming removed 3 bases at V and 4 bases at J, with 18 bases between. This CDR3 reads CATSRARIRSGYGYTF. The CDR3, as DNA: TGTGCCACCAGCAGGGCGCGGATACGATCGGGCTATGGCTACACCTTC.

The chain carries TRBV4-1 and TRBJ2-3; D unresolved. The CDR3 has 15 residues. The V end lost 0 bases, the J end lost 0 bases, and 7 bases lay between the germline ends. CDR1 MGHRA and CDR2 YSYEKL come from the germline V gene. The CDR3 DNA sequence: TGCGCCAGCAGCCAAGATGAGATAAGCACAGATACGCAGTATTTT. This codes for CASSQDEISTDTQYF.

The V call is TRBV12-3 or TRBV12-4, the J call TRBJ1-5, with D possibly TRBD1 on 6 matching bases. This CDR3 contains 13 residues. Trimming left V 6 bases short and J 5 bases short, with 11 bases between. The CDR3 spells CASRQTGDQPQHF. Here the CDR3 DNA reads TGTGCCAGCAGGCAGACAGGAGATCAGCCCCAGCATTTT.

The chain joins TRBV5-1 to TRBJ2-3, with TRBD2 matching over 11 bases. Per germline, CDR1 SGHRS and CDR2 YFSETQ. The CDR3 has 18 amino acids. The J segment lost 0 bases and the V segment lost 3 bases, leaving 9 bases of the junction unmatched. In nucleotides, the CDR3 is TGCGCCAGCAGCTCCGAACTAGCGGGGGCACCTAGCACAGATACGCAGTATTTT. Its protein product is CASSSELAGAPSTDTQYF.

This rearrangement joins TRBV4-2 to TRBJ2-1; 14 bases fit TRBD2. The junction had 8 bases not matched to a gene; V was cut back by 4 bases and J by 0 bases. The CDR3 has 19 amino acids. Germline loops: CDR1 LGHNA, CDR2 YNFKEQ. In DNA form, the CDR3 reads TGTGCCAGCAGCCTCCAAGGGACTAGCGGGGGCAGCTCCTACAATGAGCAGTTCTTC. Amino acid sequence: CASSLQGTSGGSSYNEQFF.

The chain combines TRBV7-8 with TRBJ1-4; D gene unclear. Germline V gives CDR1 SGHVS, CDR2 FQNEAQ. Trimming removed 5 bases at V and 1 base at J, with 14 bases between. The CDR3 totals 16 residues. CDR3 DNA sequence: TGTGCCAGCAGCCAAAGTATAGGGATAACTAATGAAAAACTGTTTTTT. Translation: CASSQSIGITNEKLFF.

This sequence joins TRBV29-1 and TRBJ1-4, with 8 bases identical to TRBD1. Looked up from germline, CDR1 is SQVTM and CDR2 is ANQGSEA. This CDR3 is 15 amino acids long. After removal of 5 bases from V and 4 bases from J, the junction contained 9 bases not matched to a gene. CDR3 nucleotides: TGCAGCGTTAGCTTGACAGGGGCCCTTAATGAAAAACTGTTTTTT. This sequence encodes CSVSLTGALNEKLFF.

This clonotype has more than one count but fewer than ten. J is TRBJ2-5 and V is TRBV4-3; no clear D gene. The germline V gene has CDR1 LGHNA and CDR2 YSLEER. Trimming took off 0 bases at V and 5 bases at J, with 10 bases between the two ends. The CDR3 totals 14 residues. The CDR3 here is CASSQDSSWETQYF. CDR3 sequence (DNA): TGCGCCAGCAGCCAAGACTCCTCGTGGGAGACCCAGTACTTC.

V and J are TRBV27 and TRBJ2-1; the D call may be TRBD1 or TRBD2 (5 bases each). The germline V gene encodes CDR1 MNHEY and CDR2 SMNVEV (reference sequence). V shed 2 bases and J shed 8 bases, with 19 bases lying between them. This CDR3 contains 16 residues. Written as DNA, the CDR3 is TGTGCCAGCAGTTTAAGACCGGTGGGAGTAGGGGATGAGCAGTTCTTC. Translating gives CASSLRPVGVGDEQFF.

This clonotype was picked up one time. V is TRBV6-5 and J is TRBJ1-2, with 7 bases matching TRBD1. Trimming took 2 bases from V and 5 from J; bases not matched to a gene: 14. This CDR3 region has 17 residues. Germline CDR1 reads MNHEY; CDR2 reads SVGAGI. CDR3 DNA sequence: TGTGCCAGCAGTTACACAACGGGACAGACCTCTCGGTATGGCTACACCTTC. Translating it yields CASSYTTGQTSRYGYTF.

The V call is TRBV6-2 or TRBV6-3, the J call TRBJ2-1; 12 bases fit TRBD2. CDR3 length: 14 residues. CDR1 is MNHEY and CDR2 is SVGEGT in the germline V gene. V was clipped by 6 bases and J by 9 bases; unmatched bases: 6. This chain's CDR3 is CASSRLAGDSEQFF. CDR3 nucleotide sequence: TGTGCCAGCAGCCGACTAGCGGGGGATAGTGAGCAGTTCTTC.

CDR3 sequence reads: CASSLAGGTYNEQYF. In DNA form, the CDR3 reads TGTGCCAGCAGCTTAGCGGGGGGGACCTACAATGAGCAGTACTTC. This sequence joins TRBV7-2 and TRBJ2-1, with TRBD2 matching 7 bases. The J call is doubtful: the DNA matches TRBJ2-7 better. From germline, CDR1 is SGHTA and CDR2 FQGNSA. The CDR3 spans 15 residues.